This is a list of T cell receptor beta chains from one sample in a study of T-cell memory formation after mild COVID-19. TCRdb itself ran the 5' RACE reads through MiXCR, one entry per CDR3 protein. Of some 440,000 distinct CDR3 sequences in the sample, around 27% were seen once. Sequenced sample: PBMCs or a T cell subset sorted from them (not recorded which). The receptors originated from an adult woman who had mild COVID-19 (a few samples of this study predate the infection). Cell type and time point are not known. Each CDR3 is given with its conserved first and last residue. Fields, in order: CDR3 DNA, CDR3 protein, J gene, V gene, clone size, D gene. D genes are given only for firm matches. The size field is filled for only some rows; it gives once, few, many or a size class.

CDR3 DNA: TGTGCCAGCACTCATCGACTATCCTCGGGGGACGAGCAGTACTTC
CDR3 protein: CASTHRLSSGDEQYF
J gene: TRBJ2-7
V gene: TRBV2
clone size: -
D gene: -

CDR3 DNA: TGTGCCAGCAGCCAAGAGCCCCGGGGAGCCCCGACCCAGTACTTC
CDR3 protein: CASSQEPRGAPTQYF
J gene: TRBJ2-5
V gene: TRBV3-1
clone size: -
D gene: -

CDR3 DNA: TGTGCCTGGAGTGCCAGCGGGGGCCAAGAGACCCAGTACTTC
CDR3 protein: CAWSASGGQETQYF
J gene: TRBJ2-5
V gene: TRBV30
clone size: few
D gene: TRBD2

CDR3 DNA: TGTGCCAGCAGCGTAGGTGGGCATTACAATGAGCAGTTCTTC
CDR3 protein: CASSVGGHYNEQFF
J gene: TRBJ2-1
V gene: TRBV9
clone size: few
D gene: -

CDR3 DNA: TGTGCCAGCAGCGCCCCTAGGGAGACCCAGTACTTC
CDR3 protein: CASSAPRETQYF
J gene: TRBJ2-5
V gene: TRBV9
clone size: -
D gene: -

CDR3 DNA: TGTGCCAGCAGCCCTTCGGGACACTCTGGAAACACCATATATTTT
CDR3 protein: CASSPSGHSGNTIYF
J gene: TRBJ1-3
V gene: TRBV11-2
clone size: few
D gene: -

CDR3 DNA: TGCAGTGCTAGTCCCTCCTATGAGCAGTTCTTC
CDR3 protein: CSASPSYEQFF
J gene: TRBJ2-1
V gene: TRBV20-1
clone size: -
D gene: -

CDR3 DNA: TGTGCCAGCTCACCGGACACCGGGGAGCTGTTTTTT
CDR3 protein: CASSPDTGELFF
J gene: TRBJ2-2
V gene: TRBV18
clone size: many
D gene: -

CDR3 DNA: TGCAGTGCTAGAAATGCAGACTCCCAAGAGACCCAGTACTTC
CDR3 protein: CSARNADSQETQYF
J gene: TRBJ2-5
V gene: TRBV20-1
clone size: few
D gene: -

CDR3 DNA: TGTGCCAGCAGCTTGGATTGGGGTTTCTCCTACAATGAGCAGTTCTTC
CDR3 protein: CASSLDWGFSYNEQFF
J gene: TRBJ2-1
V gene: TRBV5-6
clone size: -
D gene: -

CDR3 DNA: TGTGCCAGCGCGAGGGCAGGGGGCGCAGATACGCAGTATTTT
CDR3 protein: CASARAGGADTQYF
J gene: TRBJ2-3
V gene: TRBV7-9
clone size: few
D gene: TRBD1

CDR3 DNA: TGTGCCAGCAGGACAGGGGGAACTGGGCGCACCTACAATGAGCAGTTCTTC
CDR3 protein: CASRTGGTGRTYNEQFF
J gene: TRBJ2-1
V gene: TRBV12-3/TRBV12-4
clone size: -
D gene: TRBD1

CDR3 DNA: TGCAGTGCTGGGGGGACAGGGGGCACCAAGTCACCCCTCCACTTT
CDR3 protein: CSAGGTGGTKSPLHF
J gene: TRBJ1-6
V gene: TRBV20-1
clone size: -
D gene: TRBD1

CDR3 DNA: TGTGCCAGCAGACGTTCCACAGGGAACACTGAAGCTTTCTTT
CDR3 protein: CASRRSTGNTEAFF
J gene: TRBJ1-1
V gene: TRBV12-3/TRBV12-4
clone size: few
D gene: -

CDR3 DNA: TGCGCCAGCAGCCCAACTCCGGGACAATTCGCCTACGAGCAGTACTTC
CDR3 protein: CASSPTPGQFAYEQYF
J gene: TRBJ2-7
V gene: TRBV4-1
clone size: few
D gene: -

CDR3 DNA: TGCAGCGTTGAGGAGGGGACCTACGAGCAGTACTTC
CDR3 protein: CSVEEGTYEQYF
J gene: TRBJ2-7
V gene: TRBV29-1
clone size: few
D gene: -

CDR3 DNA: TGTGCCAGCAGCGAGACAGGGGGGGAGACCCAGTACTTC
CDR3 protein: CASSETGGETQYF
J gene: TRBJ2-5
V gene: TRBV11-1
clone size: once
D gene: TRBD1

CDR3 DNA: TGTGCCAGCTCCCCGACTGGGTTTCGAAATGAAAAACTGTTTTTT
CDR3 protein: CASSPTGFRNEKLFF
J gene: TRBJ1-4
V gene: TRBV12-3/TRBV12-4
clone size: -
D gene: -

CDR3 DNA: TGCGCCAGCAGCTTGAGCGGTCGGGGACAGGGGGTCACTGAAGCTTTCTTT
CDR3 protein: CASSLSGRGQGVTEAFF
J gene: TRBJ1-1
V gene: TRBV5-1
clone size: few
D gene: TRBD1

CDR3 DNA: TGTGCCAGCTCGTCCCCGGGACTAGCGGGAGGAGGTCTACATCGGCAGTTCTTC
CDR3 protein: CASSSPGLAGGGLHRQFF
J gene: TRBJ2-1
V gene: TRBV18
clone size: -
D gene: TRBD2

CDR3 DNA: TGTGCCAGCAAGACTAGCGGGTTGGCAGATACGCAGTATTTT
CDR3 protein: CASKTSGLADTQYF
J gene: TRBJ2-3
V gene: TRBV7-2
clone size: few
D gene: TRBD2

CDR3 DNA: TGCGCCAGCAGCCAAGATATGACGGGGGCGGTCGGGGCCAACGTCCTGACTTTC
CDR3 protein: CASSQDMTGAVGANVLTF
J gene: TRBJ2-6
V gene: TRBV4-1
clone size: many
D gene: -

CDR3 DNA: TGTGCCAGCAGCTTCCGGACAGCGATCTCCAATGAGCAGTTCTTC
CDR3 protein: CASSFRTAISNEQFF
J gene: TRBJ2-1
V gene: TRBV7-9
clone size: -
D gene: -

CDR3 DNA: TGTGCCAGCAGCTTAGGGGCAGGGGGGACCACTGAAGCTTTCTTT
CDR3 protein: CASSLGAGGTTEAFF
J gene: TRBJ1-1
V gene: TRBV7-8
clone size: few
D gene: TRBD1

CDR3 DNA: TGTGCCACCAGCAGAGATGGAGGGTCGGATGAGCAGTACTTC
CDR3 protein: CATSRDGGSDEQYF
J gene: TRBJ2-7
V gene: TRBV15
clone size: -
D gene: -

CDR3 DNA: TGTGCCAGCAGCCACAATAGCGGGAGGGCTATCTACGAGCAGTACTTC
CDR3 protein: CASSHNSGRAIYEQYF
J gene: TRBJ2-7
V gene: TRBV14
clone size: -
D gene: TRBD2

CDR3 DNA: TGTGCCAGCAGCGTCCGGACAGGGGCGACCCAGTACTTC
CDR3 protein: CASSVRTGATQYF
J gene: TRBJ2-5
V gene: TRBV9
clone size: few
D gene: TRBD1

CDR3 DNA: TGTGCCAGCAGCTTACTAGTAGGGGGCGTGGGGGCCAAAAACATTCAGTACTTC
CDR3 protein: CASSLLVGGVGAKNIQYF
J gene: TRBJ2-4
V gene: TRBV7-3
clone size: few
D gene: TRBD1

CDR3 DNA: TGTGCCAGCAGTTTGGGGCACTTAGACCTTAACACCGGGGAGCTGTTTTTT
CDR3 protein: CASSLGHLDLNTGELFF
J gene: TRBJ2-2
V gene: TRBV12-3/TRBV12-4
clone size: few
D gene: -

CDR3 DNA: TGTGCCAGCAGTCCCCCGTGGAGCGGGAGGTCTACAGATACGCAGTATTTT
CDR3 protein: CASSPPWSGRSTDTQYF
J gene: TRBJ2-3
V gene: TRBV28
clone size: -
D gene: TRBD2